This paragraph covers one TCR beta chain sequence. The data belong to a study of radiotherapy plus CTLA-4 blockade in lung cancer. TCRdb keeps only in-frame clones here, not all; method: immunoSEQ multiplex PCR. This table has 95,000 to 150,000 clones, 70% to 90% appearing once. The CDR3 spans 14 residues. The trim removed 5 bases at V and 4 bases at J, leaving 3 bases unmatched. The germline gives CDR1 SGHTA, CDR2 FQGNSA. Source: peripheral blood, taken from a patient treated with radiotherapy plus ipilimumab. J is TRBJ2-1 and V is TRBV7-2; 9 bases match TRBD2. The sequence was obtained from a human donor with non-small cell lung cancer that progressed on radiotherapy plus ipilimumab. CDR3 bases: TGTGCCAGCAGCCGACTAGCGGCTTACAATGAGCAGTTCTTC. Its protein is CASSRLAAYNEQFF.